A selection of T cell receptor beta chains follows, all from one sample in a study of CD8 T cells in ankylosing spondylitis. One entry per CDR3 protein, called by TCRdb with MiXCR from the 5' RACE reads. The sample lists fewer than 550,000 distinct CDR3 sequences, approximately 5.3% occurring once. Sequenced sample: blood, either unsorted or a sorted T cell fraction (not recorded which). These receptors originate from a male donor with ankylosing spondylitis. Each CDR3 is given with its conserved first and last residue. A D gene is named only where the DNA matches it firmly. Not all rows give a size; the values are once, few, many and, for expanded clones, a class.

TRBD1	many	TRBV6-5	TRBJ1-1	CASSYPHRGMNTEAFF	TGTGCCAGCAGTTACCCTCACAGGGGCATGAACACTGAAGCTTTCTTT
TRBD2	many	TRBV12-3/TRBV12-4	TRBJ2-3	CASSGLAGELTDTQYF	TGTGCCAGCAGTGGTCTAGCGGGGGAGCTCACAGATACGCAGTATTTT
TRBD2	many	TRBV29-1	TRBJ2-1	CSVRGLAGVLKQYNEQFF	TGCAGCGTACGGGGACTAGCGGGAGTTCTCAAACAATACAATGAGCAGTTCTTC
.	.	TRBV18	TRBJ2-3	CASSPPTSRGSDTQYF	TGTGCCAGCTCACCTCCTACTAGCAGGGGGTCAGATACGCAGTATTTT
.	.	TRBV10-3	TRBJ1-1	CAIGGGPEAFF	TGTGCCATCGGGGGGGGTCCAGAAGCTTTCTTT
TRBD1	many	TRBV4-3	TRBJ1-5	CASSRQGGQPQHF	TGCGCCAGCAGCCGACAGGGAGGGCAGCCCCAGCATTTT
TRBD2	many	TRBV5-5	TRBJ2-4	CASSPTSGALKNIQYF	TGTGCCAGCAGCCCGACTAGCGGGGCCCTCAAAAACATTCAGTACTTC
.	.	TRBV20-1	TRBJ1-1	CSARVFGAEAFF	TGCAGTGCTAGAGTATTTGGGGCTGAAGCTTTCTTT
.	many	TRBV4-1	TRBJ1-2	CASSQGNLASNYGYTF	TGCGCCAGCAGCCAGGGCAATTTAGCCAGCAACTATGGCTACACCTTC
TRBD1	many	TRBV9	TRBJ1-5	CASSAGQAFNQPQHF	TGTGCCAGCAGCGCCGGACAGGCTTTCAATCAGCCCCAGCATTTT
TRBD2	many	TRBV9	TRBJ2-1	CASSVKTSGGDNEQFF	TGTGCCAGCAGCGTGAAGACTAGCGGGGGGGACAATGAGCAGTTCTTC
.	many	TRBV7-8	TRBJ1-4	CAIQANEKLFF	TGTGCCATACAGGCGAATGAAAAACTGTTTTTT
.	many	TRBV20-1	TRBJ2-3	CSALLDTLTDTQYF	TGCAGTGCACTACTAGATACCCTCACAGATACGCAGTATTTT
.	.	TRBV24-1	TRBJ2-7	CATSDPSSYEQYF	TGTGCCACCAGTGATCCGAGCTCCTACGAGCAGTACTTC